Presented here are 7 T cell receptor beta chains from one specimen sequenced in a study of T cells in Graves' hyperthyroidism and ophthalmopathy. RNA transcripts yielded amplified TCR beta CDR3 regions. The TCR CDR3 first-round RT-PCR relied on the HTBI primer set. TCRdb independently ran MiXCR on the multiplex PCR reads; one entry per CDR3 protein. This repertoire shows around 300,000 distinct CDR3 sequences, roughly 20% found once; its top ten account for under 65%. The specimen sequenced was blood. The origin of the receptors is a man aged 25 to 40 with Graves' ophthalmopathy.

V usage is TRBV7-2 and J usage is TRBJ1-1, with 8 nucleotides matching TRBD1. V trimming: 4 bases; J trimming: 7 bases; junction bases outside the gene matches: 8. CDR3 length equals 14 residues. Germline lookup yields CDR1 SGHTA and CDR2 FQGNSA. CDR3 bases: TGTGCCAGCAGCTCTCAGGGGGCACGGGGTGAAGCTTTCTTT. This translates into CASSSQGARGEAFF.

This clonotype is a singleton in its sample. This rearrangement joins TRBV3-1 to TRBJ2-1; no clear D gene. This CDR3 has 13 amino acids. The V end lost 0 bases, the J end lost 4 bases, and 4 bases lay between the germline ends. Germline V gene data show CDR1 as LGHDT and CDR2 as YNNKEL (reference sequence). The CDR3 DNA sequence: TGTGCCAGCAGCCAAGAAGAGTACAATGAGCAGTTCTTC. It yields the protein CASSQEEYNEQFF.

This clonotype came up many times. The chain combines TRBV28 with TRBJ2-6; 10 bases are a match to TRBD1. Germline CDR1 MDHEN, CDR2 SYDVKM. The junction had 10 bases not matched to a gene; V was cut back by 5 bases and J by 3 bases. CDR3 length equals 18 residues. CDR3 coding DNA: TGTGCCAGCAGTATGACAGGGGGCTTTTCAGGTGGGGCCAACGTCCTGACTTTC. The encoded protein is CASSMTGGFSGGANVLTF.

The chain's CDR3 is CASSPTGSSSSLHF. In DNA, the CDR3 is TGTGCCAGCAGCCCTACCGGGTCCTCCTCATCCCTCCACTTT. V and J are TRBV12-3 or TRBV12-4 and TRBJ1-6, with D uncertain. This CDR3 contains 14 residues. Trimming shortened V by 6 bases and J by 14 bases, and 20 bases separated the two germline ends.

This clonotype has more than one count but fewer than ten. The chain joins TRBV20-1 to TRBJ1-1; D is possibly TRBD1 (6 bases). The CDR3 extends over 11 amino acids. Trimming shortened V by 6 bases and J by 11 bases, and 16 bases separated the two germline ends. Germline V gives CDR1 DFQATT, CDR2 SNEGSKA (reference sequence). The CDR3 sequence: CSATDSLIAFF. As DNA, the CDR3 is TGCAGTGCCACGGACAGTCTAATTGCTTTCTTT.

This chain links TRBV28 with TRBJ1-5; TRBD1 is a possible D gene (5 bases). The germline V gene encodes CDR1 MDHEN and CDR2 SYDVKM. The CDR3 runs 18 residues. V was shortened by 5 bases and J by 2 bases, with 22 bases between the two germline ends. This chain's CDR3 is CASSPSSVLGRGNQPQHF. For the CDR3, the DNA is TGTGCCAGCAGTCCTTCTTCCGTCCTGGGACGGGGCAATCAGCCCCAGCATTTT.

The J gene is TRBJ1-3, the V gene TRBV6-2 or TRBV6-3, with a possible D match to TRBD1 (5 bases). Trimming took off 7 bases at V and 5 bases at J, with 15 bases between the two ends. Germline V gene lookup returns CDR1 MNHEY and CDR2 SVGEGT. The CDR3 loop spans 14 amino acids. The CDR3 is CASNQGDGRNTIYF. CDR3 sequence (DNA): TGTGCCAGCAATCAAGGGGACGGTCGAAACACCATATATTTT.